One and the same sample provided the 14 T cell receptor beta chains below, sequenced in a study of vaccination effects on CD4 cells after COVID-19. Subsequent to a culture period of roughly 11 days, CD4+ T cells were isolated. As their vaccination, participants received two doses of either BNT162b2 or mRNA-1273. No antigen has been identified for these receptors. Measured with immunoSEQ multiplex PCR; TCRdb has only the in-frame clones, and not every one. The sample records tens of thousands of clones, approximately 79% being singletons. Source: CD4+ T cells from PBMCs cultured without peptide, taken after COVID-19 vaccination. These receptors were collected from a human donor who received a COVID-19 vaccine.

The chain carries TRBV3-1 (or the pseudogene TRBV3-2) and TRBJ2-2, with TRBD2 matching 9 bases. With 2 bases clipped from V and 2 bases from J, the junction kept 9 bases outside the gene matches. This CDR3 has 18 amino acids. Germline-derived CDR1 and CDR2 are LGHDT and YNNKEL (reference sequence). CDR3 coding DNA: TGTGCCAGCAGCCAATTTTCTAGCGGGGTGCCAAACACCGGGGAGCTGTTTTTT. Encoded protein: CASSQFSSGVPNTGELFF.

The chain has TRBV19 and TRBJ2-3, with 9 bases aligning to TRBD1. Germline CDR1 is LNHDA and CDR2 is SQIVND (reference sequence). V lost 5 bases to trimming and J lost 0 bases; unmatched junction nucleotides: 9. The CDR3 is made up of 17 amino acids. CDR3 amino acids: CASSPRLGQGSTDTQYF. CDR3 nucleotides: TGTGCCAGTAGTCCACGACTGGGACAGGGTAGCACAGATACGCAGTATTTT.

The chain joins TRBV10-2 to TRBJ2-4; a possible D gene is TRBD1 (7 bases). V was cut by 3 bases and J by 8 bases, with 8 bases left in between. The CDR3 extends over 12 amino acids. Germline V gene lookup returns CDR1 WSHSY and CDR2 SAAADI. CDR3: CASSDRGDIQYF. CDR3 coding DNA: TGCGCCAGCAGTGACAGGGGGGACATTCAGTACTTC.

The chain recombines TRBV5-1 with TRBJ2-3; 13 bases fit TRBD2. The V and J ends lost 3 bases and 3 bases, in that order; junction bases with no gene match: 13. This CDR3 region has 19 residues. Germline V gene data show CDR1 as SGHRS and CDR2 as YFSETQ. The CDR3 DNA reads TGCGCCAGCAGCTCTCGCGGACTAGCGGGGGCTAACCCGACAGATACGCAGTATTTT. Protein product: CASSSRGLAGANPTDTQYF.

CDR3 protein: CASSPQGGYEQYV. Here the CDR3 DNA reads TGTGCCAGCTCTCCACAGGGGGGCTACGAGCAGTACGTC. J is TRBJ2-7 and V is TRBV18; 8 bases match TRBD1. From germline, CDR1 is KGHSH and CDR2 LQKENI. This CDR3 spans 13 amino acids.

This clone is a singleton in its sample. The CDR3 sequence is CASSPWGGVGTDTQYF. The DNA of the CDR3 is TGTGCCAGCAGTCCTTGGGGTGGCGTTGGCACAGATACGCAGTATTTT. The chain carries TRBV28 and TRBJ2-3, with no clear D. Germline loops: CDR1 MDHEN, CDR2 SYDVKM. V was shortened by 5 bases and J by 1 base, with 16 bases between the two germline ends. This CDR3 region has 16 residues.

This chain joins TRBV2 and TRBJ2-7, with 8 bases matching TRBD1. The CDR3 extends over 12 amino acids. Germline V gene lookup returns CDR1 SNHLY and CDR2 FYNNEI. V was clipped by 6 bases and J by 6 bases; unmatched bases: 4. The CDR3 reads CASRAQGAEQYV. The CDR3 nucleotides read TGTGCCAGCAGGGCTCAGGGGGCCGAGCAGTACGTC.

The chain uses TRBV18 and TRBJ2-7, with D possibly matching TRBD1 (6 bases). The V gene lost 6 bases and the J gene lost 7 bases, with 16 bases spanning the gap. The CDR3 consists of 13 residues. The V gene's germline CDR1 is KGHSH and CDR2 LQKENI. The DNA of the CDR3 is TGTGCCAGCTCCCCAGGGTCTCAGGGGGAGCAGTACGTC. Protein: CASSPGSQGEQYV.

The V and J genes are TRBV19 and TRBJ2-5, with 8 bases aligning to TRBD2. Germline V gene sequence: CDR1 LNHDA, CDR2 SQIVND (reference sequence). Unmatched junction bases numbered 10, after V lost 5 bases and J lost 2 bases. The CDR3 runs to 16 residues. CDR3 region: CASSLRTSRTQETQYF. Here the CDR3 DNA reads TGTGCCAGTAGTCTCCGGACTAGCAGGACACAAGAGACCCAGTACTTC.

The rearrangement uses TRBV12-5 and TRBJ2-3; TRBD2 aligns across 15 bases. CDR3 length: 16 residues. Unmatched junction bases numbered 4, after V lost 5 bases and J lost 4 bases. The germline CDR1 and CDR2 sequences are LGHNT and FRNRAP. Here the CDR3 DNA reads TGTGCTAGTGGTCCGGGACTAGCGGGGGGTTCAGATACGCAGTATTTT. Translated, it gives CASGPGLAGGSDTQYF.

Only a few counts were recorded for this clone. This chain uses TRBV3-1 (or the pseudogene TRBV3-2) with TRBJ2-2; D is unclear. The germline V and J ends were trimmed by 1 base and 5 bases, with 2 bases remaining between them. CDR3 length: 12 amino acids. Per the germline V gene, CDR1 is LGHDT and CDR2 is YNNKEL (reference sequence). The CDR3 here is CASSQGTGELFF. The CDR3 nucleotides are TGTGCCAGCAGCCAAGGGACCGGGGAGCTGTTTTTT.

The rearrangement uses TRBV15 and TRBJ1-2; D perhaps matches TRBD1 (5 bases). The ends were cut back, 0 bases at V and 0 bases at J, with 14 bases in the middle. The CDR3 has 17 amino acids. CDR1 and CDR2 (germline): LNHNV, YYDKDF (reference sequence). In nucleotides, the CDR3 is TGTGCCACCAGCAGAGATCGCCCCGGGACTCCTAACTATGGCTACACCTTC. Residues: CATSRDRPGTPNYGYTF.

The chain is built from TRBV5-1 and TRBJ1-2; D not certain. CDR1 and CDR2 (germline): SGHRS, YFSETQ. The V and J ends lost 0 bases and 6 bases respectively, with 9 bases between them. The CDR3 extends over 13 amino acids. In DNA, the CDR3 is TGCGCCAGCAGCTTGGTGGGCAGTGATGGCTACACCTTC. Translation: CASSLVGSDGYTF.

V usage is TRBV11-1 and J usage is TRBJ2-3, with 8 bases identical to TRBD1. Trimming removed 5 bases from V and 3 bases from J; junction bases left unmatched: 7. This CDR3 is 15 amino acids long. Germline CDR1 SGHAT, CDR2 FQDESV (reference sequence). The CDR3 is CASSKQGVLTDTQYF. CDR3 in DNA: TGTGCCAGCAGCAAACAGGGGGTTTTGACAGATACGCAGTATTTT.